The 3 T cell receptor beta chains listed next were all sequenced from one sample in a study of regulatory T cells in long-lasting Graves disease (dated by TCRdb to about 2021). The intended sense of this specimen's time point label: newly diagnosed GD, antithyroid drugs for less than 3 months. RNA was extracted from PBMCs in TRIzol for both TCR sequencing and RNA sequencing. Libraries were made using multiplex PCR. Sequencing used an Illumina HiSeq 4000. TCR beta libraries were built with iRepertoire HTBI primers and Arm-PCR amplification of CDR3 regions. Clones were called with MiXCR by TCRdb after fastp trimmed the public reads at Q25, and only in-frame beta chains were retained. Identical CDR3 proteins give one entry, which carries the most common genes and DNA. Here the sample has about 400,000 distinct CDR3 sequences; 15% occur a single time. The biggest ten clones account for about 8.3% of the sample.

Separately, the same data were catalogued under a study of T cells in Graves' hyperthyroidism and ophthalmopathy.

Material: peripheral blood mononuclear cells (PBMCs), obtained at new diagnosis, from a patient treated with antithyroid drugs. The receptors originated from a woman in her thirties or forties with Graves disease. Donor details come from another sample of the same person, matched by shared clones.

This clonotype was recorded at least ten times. The CDR3 sequence is CASSGAVYGEQFF. In DNA form, the CDR3 reads TGTGCCAGCTCCGGGGCGGTTTATGGTGAGCAGTTCTTC. This chain connects TRBV18 to TRBJ2-1; D possibly uses TRBD1 or TRBD2 (5 bases each). The CDR3 consists of 13 residues. The germline V and J ends were trimmed by 6 bases and 9 bases, with 15 bases remaining between them. Germline V gives CDR1 KGHSH, CDR2 LQKENI. Full variable domain (missing parts from reference TRBV18 and TRBJ2-1): NAGVMQNPRHLVRRRGQEARLRCSPMKGHSHVYWYRQLPEEGLKFMVYLQKENIIDESGMPKERFSAEFPKEGPSILRIQQVVRGDSAAYFCASSGAVYGEQFFGPGTRLTVL.

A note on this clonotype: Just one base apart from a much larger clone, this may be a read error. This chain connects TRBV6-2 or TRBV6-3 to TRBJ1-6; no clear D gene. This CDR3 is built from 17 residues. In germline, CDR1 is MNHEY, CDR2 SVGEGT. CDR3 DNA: TGTACCAGCAGTTACAAAGACGGGCCGAGGGTCGATTCACCCCTCCACTTT. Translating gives CTSSYKDGPRVDSPLHF.

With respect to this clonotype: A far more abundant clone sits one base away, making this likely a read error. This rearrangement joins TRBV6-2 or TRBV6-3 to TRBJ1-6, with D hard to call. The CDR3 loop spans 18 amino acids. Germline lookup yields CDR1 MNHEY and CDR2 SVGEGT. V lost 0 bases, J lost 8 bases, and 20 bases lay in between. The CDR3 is CASSYSIRERWRHSPLHF. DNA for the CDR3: TGTGCCAGCAGTTACTCGATAAGGGAAAGATGGAGGCATTCACCCCTCCACTTT.